The sequence of this TCR beta chain was determined in a study of identical twins. This clonotype showed up many times. TCRdb re-called the 5' RACE reads through MiXCR, storing one row per CDR3 protein. This sample has some 500,000 distinct CDR3 sequences, with 13% to 15% found just once. The CDR3 consists of 13 residues. The V gene lost 7 bases and the J gene lost 0 bases, with 8 bases spanning the gap. These data were likewise used in another study, on yellow fever vaccine responses in identical twins.

Source material: CD4+ T cells sorted from blood. This TCR derives from a woman between 18 and 29 years old in good health. This rearrangement joins TRBV12-3 or TRBV12-4 to TRBJ2-3; D call uncertain. DNA for the CDR3: TGTGCCAGCAAGGACGGCAGCACAGATACGCAGTATTTT. It translates to CASKDGSTDTQYF.